This entry is about one T cell receptor beta chain. The germline gives CDR1 MNHEY, CDR2 SVGAGI. Trimming took 6 bases from V and 6 from J, leaving 11 bases between them. CDR3 size: 12 residues. The data were produced by immunoSEQ multiplex PCR, yet TCRdb's version contains in-frame clones alone and is incomplete. The repertoire consists of approximately 150,000 clones, with about 88% occurring once and the leading ten covering roughly a sixth. The data were obtained in a study of blood T cell repertoires in COVID-19. The V gene is TRBV6-5, the J gene TRBJ1-1; D perhaps matches TRBD1 (6 bases). The source is a man aged 55-75 years with active or convalescent COVID-19. Sequencing was carried out using peripheral blood. The DNA of the CDR3 is TGTGCCAGCAGAACAGGGAGGGCTGAAGCTTTCTTT. Protein product: CASRTGRAEAFF.